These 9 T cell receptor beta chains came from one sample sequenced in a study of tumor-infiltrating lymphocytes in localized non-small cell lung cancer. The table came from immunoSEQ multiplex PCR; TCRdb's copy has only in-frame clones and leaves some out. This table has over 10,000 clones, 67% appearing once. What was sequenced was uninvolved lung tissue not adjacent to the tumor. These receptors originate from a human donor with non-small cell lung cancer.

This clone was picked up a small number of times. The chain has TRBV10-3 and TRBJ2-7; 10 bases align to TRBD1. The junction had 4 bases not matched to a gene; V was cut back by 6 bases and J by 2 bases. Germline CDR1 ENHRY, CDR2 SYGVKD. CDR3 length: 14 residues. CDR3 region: CAISHGTGAYEQYF. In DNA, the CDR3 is TGTGCCATCAGCCACGGGACAGGGGCCTACGAGCAGTACTTC.

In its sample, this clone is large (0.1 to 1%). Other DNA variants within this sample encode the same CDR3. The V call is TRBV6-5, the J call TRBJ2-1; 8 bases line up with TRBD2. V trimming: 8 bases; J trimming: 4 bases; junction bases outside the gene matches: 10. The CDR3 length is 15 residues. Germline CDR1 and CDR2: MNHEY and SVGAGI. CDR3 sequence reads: CASSLSSGGYNEQFF. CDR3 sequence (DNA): TGTGCCAGCTCGCTTTCGAGCGGGGGATACAATGAGCAGTTCTTC.

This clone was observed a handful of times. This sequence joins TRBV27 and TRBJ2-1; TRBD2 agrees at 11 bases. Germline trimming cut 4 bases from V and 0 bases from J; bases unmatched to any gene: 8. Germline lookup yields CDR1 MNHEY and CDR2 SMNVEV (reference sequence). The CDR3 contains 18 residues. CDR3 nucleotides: TGTGCCAGCAGTTCAGGACTAGCGGGTCTAAGCTCCTACAATGAGCAGTTCTTC. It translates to CASSSGLAGLSSYNEQFF.

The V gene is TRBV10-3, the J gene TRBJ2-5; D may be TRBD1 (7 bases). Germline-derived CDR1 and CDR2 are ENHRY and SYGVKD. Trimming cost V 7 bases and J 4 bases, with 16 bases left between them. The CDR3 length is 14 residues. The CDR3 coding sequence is TGTGCCATCATGTCTGGAGGGGGCGGAGAGACCCAGTACTTC. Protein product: CAIMSGGGGETQYF.

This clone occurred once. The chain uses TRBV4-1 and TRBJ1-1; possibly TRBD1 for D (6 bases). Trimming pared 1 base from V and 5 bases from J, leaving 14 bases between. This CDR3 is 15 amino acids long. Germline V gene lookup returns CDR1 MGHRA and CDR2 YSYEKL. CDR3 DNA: TGCGCCAGCAGCCAAGGACGGGGGAGGGGGACTGAAGCTTTCTTT. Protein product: CASSQGRGRGTEAFF.

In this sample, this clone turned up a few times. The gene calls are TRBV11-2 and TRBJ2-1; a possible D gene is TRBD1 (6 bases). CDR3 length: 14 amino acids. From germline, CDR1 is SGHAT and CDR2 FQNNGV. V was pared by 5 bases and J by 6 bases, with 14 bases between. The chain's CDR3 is CASSLSTGPNEQFF. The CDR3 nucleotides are TGTGCCAGCAGCCTCAGCACAGGGCCCAATGAGCAGTTCTTC.

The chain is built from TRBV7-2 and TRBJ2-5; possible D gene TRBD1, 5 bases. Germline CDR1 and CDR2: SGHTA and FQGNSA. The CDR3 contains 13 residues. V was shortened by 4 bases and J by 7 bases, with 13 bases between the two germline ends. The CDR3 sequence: CASSSDTFGTQYF. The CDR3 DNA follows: TGTGCCAGCAGCTCGGACACGTTTGGGACCCAGTACTTC.

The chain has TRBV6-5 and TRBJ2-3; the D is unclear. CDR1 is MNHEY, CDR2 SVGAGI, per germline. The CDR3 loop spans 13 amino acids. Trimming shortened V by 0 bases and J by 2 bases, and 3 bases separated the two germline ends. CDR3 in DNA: TGTGCCAGCAGTTACTCAACCACAGATACGCAGTATTTT. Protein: CASSYSTTDTQYF.

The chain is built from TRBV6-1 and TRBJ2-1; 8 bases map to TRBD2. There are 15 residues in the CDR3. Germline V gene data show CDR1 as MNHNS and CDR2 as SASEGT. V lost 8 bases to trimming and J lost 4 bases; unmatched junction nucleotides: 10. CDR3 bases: TGTGCCAGCTCGCTTTCGAGCGGGGGATACAATGAGCAGTTCTTC. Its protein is CASSLSSGGYNEQFF.